The T cell receptor (beta chain) under discussion was sequenced for a study of CD8 T cells in ankylosing spondylitis. Preparation of TCR beta libraries was done by quantitative 5'-RACE with molecular barcodes. One entry per CDR3 protein results from TCRdb running MiXCR on the 5' RACE reads. The data contain approximately 250,000 distinct CDR3 sequences, around 8% of them singletons. This CDR3 region has 12 residues. V was shortened by 3 bases and J by 5 bases, with 8 bases between the two germline ends. Germline V gene sequence: CDR1 SGHTA, CDR2 FQGNSA. Whole-study results and caveats: What appeared characteristic of ankylosing spondylitis blood was a TCR beta motif of 7 or 8 highly homologous variants. Matched ankylosing spondylitis synovial fluid reportedly showed significant enrichment of disease-linked clones. Reports of some motif variants in reactive arthritis synovial fluid and blood predate this one.

This clonotype was counted at least ten times. Its antigen is still unknown. The sequenced material came from blood, either unsorted or a sorted T cell fraction (not recorded which). The receptor's source is a female donor with ankylosing spondylitis or in good health (not recorded which). This chain links TRBV7-2 with TRBJ2-7; no clear D. CDR3 residues: CASSLTLNEQYF. In DNA, the CDR3 is TGTGCCAGCAGCTTGACCCTAAACGAGCAGTACTTC. The full variable domain, in which reference TRBV7-2 and TRBJ2-7 provide the parts outside the CDR3, is GAGVSQSPSNKVTEKGKDVELRCDPISGHTALYWYRQSLGQGLEFLIYFQGNSAPDKSGLPSDRFSAERTGGSVSTLTIQRTQQEDSAVYLCASSLTLNEQYFGPGTRLTVT.